The 22 T cell receptor beta chains below were found in one sample sequenced in a study of cytomegalovirus exposure and HLA in healthy donors. The primer mix had 60 Vbeta and 13 Jbeta primers. Method: immunoSEQ multiplex PCR; TCRdb's copy keeps in-frame clones and lacks some. The sample shows some 120,000 clones, around four fifths of them seen only once. The sample taken for sequencing was PBMCs. These receptors were taken from a man aged 25 to 45 in good health and CMV-seronegative.

This clone has just a few counts. This CDR3 reads CASSSGTGKLQETQYF. In nucleotides, the CDR3 is TGTGCCAGCAGCTCCGGGACAGGCAAACTCCAAGAGACCCAGTACTTC. The chain recombines TRBV13 with TRBJ2-5, with TRBD1 identical over 8 bases. The CDR3 extends over 16 amino acids. Germline CDR1 and CDR2: PRHDT and FYEKMQ (reference sequence). The junction had 8 bases not matched to a gene; V was cut back by 4 bases and J by 1 base.

The chain couples TRBV28 to TRBJ1-2; no firm D call. The CDR3 runs to 11 residues. Germline lookup yields CDR1 MDHEN and CDR2 SYDVKM. Deletions cut 7 bases from V and 4 bases from J, with 7 bases between. CDR3 nucleotides: TGTGCCAGCATGGGCCGCTATGGCTACACCTTC. Translation: CASMGRYGYTF.

The rearrangement joins TRBV28 to TRBJ2-7; 8 nucleotides line up with TRBD2. Germline trimming cut 6 bases from V and 2 bases from J; bases unmatched to any gene: 12. Germline V gene lookup returns CDR1 MDHEN and CDR2 SYDVKM. This CDR3 is 16 amino acids long. The chain's CDR3 is CASRSLGGRPTYEQYF. The CDR3 nucleotides are TGTGCCAGCAGATCTCTCGGCGGGAGGCCTACCTACGAGCAGTACTTC.

The rearrangement joins TRBV4-1 to TRBJ2-1, with a possible D match to TRBD2 (6 bases). The germline gives CDR1 MGHRA, CDR2 YSYEKL. Trimming took 5 bases from V and 6 from J, leaving 17 bases between them. The CDR3 sequence is 15 residues long. The CDR3 protein is CASSYDLGLFNEQFF. The CDR3 bases are TGCGCCAGCAGCTACGACCTGGGACTTTTCAATGAGCAGTTCTTC.

The chain carries TRBV5-1 and TRBJ1-3; no firm D call. Trimming removed 3 bases from V and 2 bases from J, with 9 bases in between. In germline, CDR1 is SGHRS, CDR2 YFSETQ. The CDR3 sequence is 14 residues long. The CDR3 sequence is CASSSERTGNTIYF. CDR3 DNA sequence: TGCGCCAGCAGCTCCGAGAGAACTGGAAACACCATATATTTT.

The chain is built from TRBV13 and TRBJ1-3; a possible D gene is TRBD1 (6 bases). The CDR3 runs to 15 residues. Germline V gives CDR1 PRHDT, CDR2 FYEKMQ (reference sequence). The ends were cut back, 5 bases at V and 4 bases at J, with 15 bases in the middle. CDR3 coding DNA: TGTGCCAGCAGCAAATCCAGGGGTTACGGAAACACCATATATTTT. It yields the protein CASSKSRGYGNTIYF.

CDR3 bases: TGTGCCAGCACCGAGAGCTACAGCTCCTACGAGCAGTACTTC. It yields the protein CASTESYSSYEQYF. This chain links TRBV7-2 with TRBJ2-7; the D is unclear. CDR1 is SGHTA, CDR2 FQGNSA, per germline. The V and J ends lost 7 bases and 0 bases respectively, with 13 bases between them. The CDR3 extends over 14 amino acids.

The chain joins TRBV27 to TRBJ2-1; D not certain. V dropped 5 bases and J dropped 4 bases, with 6 bases sitting between them. CDR1 and CDR2 (germline): MNHEY, SMNVEV (reference sequence). The CDR3 consists of 12 residues. CDR3 DNA: TGTGCCAGCAGTGAGAGGTACAATGAGCAGTTCTTC. Amino acids: CASSERYNEQFF.

Only a few counts were recorded for this clone. The rearrangement links TRBV6-5 to TRBJ1-2; no clear D. V lost 9 bases, J lost 2 bases, and 13 bases lay in between. The germline V gene encodes CDR1 MNHEY and CDR2 SVGAGI. The CDR3 contains 13 residues. The CDR3 DNA is TGTGCCAGTTCAGCGACTGCCAACTATGGCTACACCTTC. It translates to CASSATANYGYTF.

As concerns this clone: Other DNA sequences in this sample translate to the same CDR3. This chain uses TRBV29-1 with TRBJ2-1; no clear D. The CDR3 covers 11 residues. CDR1 is SQVTM and CDR2 is ANQGSEA in the germline V gene. Deletions cut 4 bases from V and 5 bases from J, with 6 bases between. The CDR3: CSVARDNEQFF. CDR3 sequence (DNA): TGCAGCGTTGCTCGGGACAATGAGCAGTTCTTC.

This rearrangement joins TRBV29-1 to TRBJ1-2, with 10 nucleotides matching TRBD1. The CDR3 sequence is 14 residues long. Germline loops: CDR1 SQVTM, CDR2 ANQGSEA. J was trimmed by 3 bases and V by 6 bases; bases with no gene match: 7. CDR3 protein: CSVLDRGHDYGYTF. The CDR3 DNA reads as TGCAGCGTCCTCGACAGGGGGCATGACTATGGCTACACCTTC.

The chain carries TRBV6-4 and TRBJ2-2, with D maybe TRBD2 (6 bases). V dropped 7 bases and J dropped 6 bases, with 15 bases sitting between them. The CDR3 has 14 amino acids. CDR1 MRHNA and CDR2 SNTAGT come from the germline V gene. CDR3 nucleotide sequence: TGTGCCAGCAAGCGGGCCCCCTCTGCCGGGGAGCTGTTTTTT. Amino acids: CASKRAPSAGELFF.

The J gene is TRBJ2-1, the V gene TRBV11-2; unclear D gene. CDR1 is SGHAT and CDR2 is FQNNGV in the germline V gene. V dropped 1 base and J dropped 4 bases, with 14 bases sitting between them. The CDR3 runs 16 residues. For the CDR3, the DNA is TGTGCCAGCAGCTTAGCCACAGAGTTTCCTTACAATGAGCAGTTCTTC. This encodes CASSLATEFPYNEQFF.

The rearrangement uses TRBV10-2 and TRBJ2-7, with 8 bases lining up with TRBD1. This CDR3 is 15 amino acids long. The germline gives CDR1 WSHSY, CDR2 SAAADI. V gave up 0 bases and J gave up 3 bases; unmatched junction bases: 4. The CDR3 loop reads CASSESETGGYEQYF. The CDR3 coding sequence is TGCGCCAGCAGTGAGTCGGAAACAGGGGGCTACGAGCAGTACTTC.

V is TRBV10-3 and J is TRBJ2-2; 9 nucleotides line up with TRBD2. The germline V gene has CDR1 ENHRY and CDR2 SYGVKD. V lost 10 bases and J lost 0; bases outside the gene matches: 3. The CDR3 is 14 residues long. CDR3 loop: CATRTSANTGELFF. CDR3 coding DNA: TGTGCCACCCGGACTAGCGCGAACACCGGGGAGCTGTTTTTT.

The chain carries TRBV4-3 and TRBJ2-1, with 8 bases aligning to TRBD1. The length of the CDR3 is 14 residues. Germline CDR1 reads LGHNA; CDR2 reads YSLEER. The trim removed 1 base at V and 7 bases at J, leaving 3 bases unmatched. CDR3 amino acids: CASSQGDRKNEQFF. The CDR3 DNA follows: TGCGCCAGCAGCCAAGGGGACAGGAAAAATGAGCAGTTCTTC.

This chain uses TRBV9 with TRBJ2-7, with D possibly matching TRBD1 (8 bases). There are 14 residues in the CDR3. The germline V and J ends were trimmed by 0 bases and 5 bases, with 12 bases remaining between them. Germline values: CDR1 SGDLS, CDR2 YYNGEE. The CDR3 loop is CASSVGTGTNEQYF. The CDR3 region has the DNA TGTGCCAGCAGCGTAGGGACAGGGACTAACGAGCAGTACTTC.

The genes are TRBV18 and TRBJ2-7, with 9 positions matching TRBD2. Germline trimming cut 6 bases from V and 4 bases from J; bases unmatched to any gene: 7. This CDR3 has 14 residues. Germline V lookup: CDR1 KGHSH, CDR2 LQKENI. The CDR3 reads CASSPALAGYEQYF. CDR3 nucleotides: TGTGCCAGCTCCCCGGCGCTAGCGGGGTACGAGCAGTACTTC.

The chain has TRBV28 and TRBJ1-2, with 9 positions matching TRBD1. The CDR3 is 14 amino acids. The germline gives CDR1 MDHEN, CDR2 SYDVKM. V trimming: 7 bases; J trimming: 6 bases; junction bases outside the gene matches: 9. DNA of the CDR3: TGTGCCAGCACCATGACAGGGGGGGTTGATGGCTACACCTTC. It encodes CASTMTGGVDGYTF.

In its sample, this clone was seen a few times. The chain is built from TRBV4-1 and TRBJ2-1; 9 positions match TRBD2. J was trimmed by 5 bases and V by 4 bases; bases with no gene match: 18. Germline loops: CDR1 MGHRA, CDR2 YSYEKL. The CDR3 contains 19 residues. The CDR3 nucleotides are TGCGCCAGCAGCCGAAAAACCGGGACTAGCATCACAACCCACAATGAGCAGTTCTTC. Translation gives CASSRKTGTSITTHNEQFF.

This chain joins TRBV6-1 and TRBJ2-2; 8 bases map to TRBD1. Trimming removed 4 bases from V and 6 bases from J; junction bases left unmatched: 4. CDR3 length: 14 amino acids. Germline V gene sequence: CDR1 MNHNS, CDR2 SASEGT. CDR3 sequence reads: CASSATGVAGELFF. The CDR3 region has the DNA TGTGCCAGCAGTGCGACAGGGGTAGCCGGGGAGCTGTTTTTT.

The CDR3 sequence: CASSRGLSSGANVLTF. CDR3 sequence (DNA): TGCGCCAGCAGCAGGGGGCTGAGCTCTGGGGCCAACGTCCTGACTTTC. The chain recombines TRBV5-1 with TRBJ2-6, with 7 bases lining up with TRBD1. Trimming removed 4 bases from V and 0 bases from J; junction bases left unmatched: 4. CDR3 length equals 16 residues. Germline values: CDR1 SGHRS, CDR2 YFSETQ.